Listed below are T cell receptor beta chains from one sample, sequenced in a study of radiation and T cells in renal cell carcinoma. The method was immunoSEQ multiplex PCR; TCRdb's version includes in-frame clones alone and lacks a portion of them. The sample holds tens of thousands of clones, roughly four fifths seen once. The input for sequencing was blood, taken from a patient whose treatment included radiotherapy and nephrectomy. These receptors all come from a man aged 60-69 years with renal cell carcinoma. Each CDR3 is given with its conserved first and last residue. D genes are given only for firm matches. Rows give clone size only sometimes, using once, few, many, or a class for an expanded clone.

CDR3nt: TGTGCCAGTAGTACCCCGGGACAGTCCCAGCCCCAGCATTTT
CDR3aa: CASSTPGQSQPQHF
j_gene: TRBJ1-5
v_gene: TRBV19
d_gene: TRBD1
abundance: many

CDR3nt: TGCGCCAGCAGCTTGGTGCTAGCGGGGTCCGCCTCAGAGACCCAGTACTTC
CDR3aa: CASSLVLAGSASETQYF
j_gene: TRBJ2-5
v_gene: TRBV5-1
d_gene: TRBD2
abundance: -

CDR3nt: TGTGCCAGCAGTTTTTCGGGGTCCACTGAAGCTTTCTTT
CDR3aa: CASSFSGSTEAFF
j_gene: TRBJ1-1
v_gene: TRBV28
d_gene: -
abundance: -

CDR3nt: TGTGCCAGCAGTGCGACCGGGATCCCCAAGTCCAACACTGAAGCTTTCTTT
CDR3aa: CASSATGIPKSNTEAFF
j_gene: TRBJ1-1
v_gene: TRBV27
d_gene: -
abundance: -

CDR3nt: TGTGCCAGCAGCTTAGAAGGGAACAGCGGGCAGTTCTTC
CDR3aa: CASSLEGNSGQFF
j_gene: TRBJ2-1
v_gene: TRBV11-3
d_gene: -
abundance: few

CDR3nt: TGCAGCGTTCGACAGGGGGCGATAGAGCAGTTCTTC
CDR3aa: CSVRQGAIEQFF
j_gene: TRBJ2-1
v_gene: TRBV29-1
d_gene: TRBD1
abundance: -

CDR3nt: TGTGCCAGCAGAGCCAAGGGAACTAACTATGGCTACACCTTC
CDR3aa: CASRAKGTNYGYTF
j_gene: TRBJ1-2
v_gene: TRBV9
d_gene: -
abundance: -

CDR3nt: TGTGCCAGCAGCCGAGCCGGTAGCGGGGGGACCGGGGAGCTGTTTTTT
CDR3aa: CASSRAGSGGTGELFF
j_gene: TRBJ2-2
v_gene: TRBV11-3
d_gene: TRBD2
abundance: -

CDR3nt: TGTGCCAGCAGCCCTATTGAGGGACACCGTCTTGGAAACACCATATATTTT
CDR3aa: CASSPIEGHRLGNTIYF
j_gene: TRBJ1-3
v_gene: TRBV5-6
d_gene: -
abundance: -

CDR3nt: TGTGCCAGCAGCTTAGGGGGGTTTGTCTACGAGCAGTACTTC
CDR3aa: CASSLGGFVYEQYF
j_gene: TRBJ2-7
v_gene: TRBV7-6
d_gene: -
abundance: -

CDR3nt: TGCGCCAGCAGCCAAGGGAGGGCTAGAGGCGGCAATGAGCAGTTCTTC
CDR3aa: CASSQGRARGGNEQFF
j_gene: TRBJ2-1
v_gene: TRBV4-3
d_gene: -
abundance: -

CDR3nt: TGTGCCAGCAGCTTAGCTAGCGGTACGCAGTATTTT
CDR3aa: CASSLASGTQYF
j_gene: TRBJ2-3
v_gene: TRBV7-2
d_gene: -
abundance: once

CDR3nt: TGCGCCAGCAGCCATAACATCCCGCGGACGGGGGAGACCCAGTACTTC
CDR3aa: CASSHNIPRTGETQYF
j_gene: TRBJ2-5
v_gene: TRBV4-3
d_gene: -
abundance: -

CDR3nt: TGTGCCAGCTCCTCCCGGGGAGCCGAGAATGAGCAGTTCTTC
CDR3aa: CASSSRGAENEQFF
j_gene: TRBJ2-1
v_gene: TRBV11-3
d_gene: -
abundance: -

CDR3nt: TGCGCCAGCAGCCAAAATCCCGGGACAACGGAGACCCAGTACTTC
CDR3aa: CASSQNPGTTETQYF
j_gene: TRBJ2-5
v_gene: TRBV5-1
d_gene: -
abundance: -

CDR3nt: TGTGCCAGCAGTTACGGGACTAGCGGTGATGAGCAGTTCTTC
CDR3aa: CASSYGTSGDEQFF
j_gene: TRBJ2-1
v_gene: TRBV6-5
d_gene: TRBD2
abundance: -

CDR3nt: TGTGCCAGCAGTCAGTCTAATGAAAAACTGTTTTTT
CDR3aa: CASSQSNEKLFF
j_gene: TRBJ1-4
v_gene: TRBV7-9
d_gene: -
abundance: -

CDR3nt: TGTGCCAGTAGTATACTAGCGGGGGGTATCGGAGCCAAAAACATTCAGTACTTC
CDR3aa: CASSILAGGIGAKNIQYF
j_gene: TRBJ2-4
v_gene: TRBV19
d_gene: TRBD2
abundance: once

CDR3nt: TGCGCCAGCAGTCCTAGCACAGATACGCAGTATTTT
CDR3aa: CASSPSTDTQYF
j_gene: TRBJ2-3
v_gene: TRBV10-2
d_gene: -
abundance: few

CDR3nt: TGTGCCAGCTCACCACTTGTTGGGACCTCTGGAAACACCATATATTTT
CDR3aa: CASSPLVGTSGNTIYF
j_gene: TRBJ1-3
v_gene: TRBV18
d_gene: -
abundance: -

CDR3nt: TGTGCCAGTAGTATGTCAACAGGCGGCTACACCTTC
CDR3aa: CASSMSTGGYTF
j_gene: TRBJ1-2
v_gene: TRBV19
d_gene: -
abundance: -

CDR3nt: TGTGCCAGCAGTGAAGGTTGGCCTAATACGCAGTATTTT
CDR3aa: CASSEGWPNTQYF
j_gene: TRBJ2-3
v_gene: TRBV6-1
d_gene: -
abundance: -

CDR3nt: TGTGCCAGCAGCTTATATTGGGGACGGTCCCAAGAGACCCAGTACTTC
CDR3aa: CASSLYWGRSQETQYF
j_gene: TRBJ2-5
v_gene: TRBV7-6
d_gene: -
abundance: -

CDR3nt: TGTGCCAGGAGACGTGGACAGGGGGCATATGAGCAGTTCTTC
CDR3aa: CARRRGQGAYEQFF
j_gene: TRBJ2-1
v_gene: TRBV6-4
d_gene: TRBD1
abundance: -

CDR3nt: TGTGCCAGCAGCCTCTCAGGGGCGGGTTTCGATACGCAGTATTTT
CDR3aa: CASSLSGAGFDTQYF
j_gene: TRBJ2-3
v_gene: TRBV7-9
d_gene: -
abundance: -

CDR3nt: TGTGCCAGCAGCTCCCAATTACTAGCGGGGGAAGCCAAAAACATTCAGTACTTC
CDR3aa: CASSSQLLAGEAKNIQYF
j_gene: TRBJ2-4
v_gene: TRBV7-9
d_gene: TRBD2
abundance: few

CDR3nt: TGTGCCAGCAGCCCACGGACTAGCCTCCTTAACACAGATACGCAGTATTTT
CDR3aa: CASSPRTSLLNTDTQYF
j_gene: TRBJ2-3
v_gene: TRBV11-3
d_gene: TRBD2
abundance: -

CDR3nt: TGTGCCAGCAGTGTGGGGACAGGGGGCCCCGGGGGGCTGTTTTTT
CDR3aa: CASSVGTGGPGGLFF
j_gene: TRBJ2-2
v_gene: TRBV25-1
d_gene: TRBD1
abundance: -

CDR3nt: TGTGCCAGCAGCTTTGTCCGGGCAGGAGAGTTGCAGACCCAGTACTTC
CDR3aa: CASSFVRAGELQTQYF
j_gene: TRBJ2-5
v_gene: TRBV7-9
d_gene: -
abundance: once

CDR3nt: TGTGCCAGCAGTGGCCTGAAGACAGGGGGGGCAGATACGCAGTATTTT
CDR3aa: CASSGLKTGGADTQYF
j_gene: TRBJ2-3
v_gene: TRBV25-1
d_gene: TRBD1
abundance: -

CDR3nt: TGTGCCAGCAGTTACTTAGCCGAACGACAGGTTGGAGGCTACACCTTC
CDR3aa: CASSYLAERQVGGYTF
j_gene: TRBJ1-2
v_gene: TRBV6-5
d_gene: -
abundance: -

CDR3nt: TGTGCCAGCAATGATAACTGGAAGCAGTACTTC
CDR3aa: CASNDNWKQYF
j_gene: TRBJ2-7
v_gene: TRBV25-1
d_gene: -
abundance: few

CDR3nt: TGTGCCAGCTCACCTCGGGGCACGAACACCGGGGAGCTGTTTTTT
CDR3aa: CASSPRGTNTGELFF
j_gene: TRBJ2-2
v_gene: TRBV18
d_gene: -
abundance: -

CDR3nt: TGTGCCAGCTTCCACCAAGAGACCCAGTACTTC
CDR3aa: CASFHQETQYF
j_gene: TRBJ2-5
v_gene: TRBV28
d_gene: -
abundance: -

CDR3nt: TGTGCCAGCAGGTTGGGGGGCAGGGGAATCGGGACCCAGTACTTC
CDR3aa: CASRLGGRGIGTQYF
j_gene: TRBJ2-5
v_gene: TRBV27
d_gene: -
abundance: -

CDR3nt: TGTGCTAGTGGCCTAGGACAGGCGTTCAGGGGCTACACCTTC
CDR3aa: CASGLGQAFRGYTF
j_gene: TRBJ1-2
v_gene: TRBV12-5
d_gene: TRBD1
abundance: -

CDR3nt: TGTGCCACCAGCAGAGATCGACAGGGACTAGGGAGTTGGCGGTTCTTC
CDR3aa: CATSRDRQGLGSWRFF
j_gene: TRBJ2-7
v_gene: TRBV15
d_gene: -
abundance: -

CDR3nt: TGTGCCAGCAGCTTGGGACTAGCGGGAGGGTTACATGAGCAGTTCTTC
CDR3aa: CASSLGLAGGLHEQFF
j_gene: TRBJ2-1
v_gene: TRBV7-9
d_gene: TRBD2
abundance: -